The following is a TCR beta chain sequence with its context. Profiling relied on immunoSEQ multiplex PCR, and the TCRdb table lists in-frame clones only, not all of them. Here the sample spans about 320,000 clones, just under 85% being singletons. The entry originates in a study of Ad26.COV2.S vaccination and SARS-CoV-2 variants. About the research overall: Ad26.COV2.S given intramuscularly, once or twice 56 days apart.

Deletions cut 0 bases from V and 5 bases from J, with 16 bases between. Germline assignment: CDR1 SNHLY and CDR2 FYNNEI. The CDR3 length is 16 residues. Treatment of the sample: around 19 received Ad26.COV2.S at low or high dose, single or two shots; about 5 received placebo; per-sample allocation not given. Samples analyzed were those drawn on day 63 after the first vaccine or placebo injection. This chain connects TRBV2 to TRBJ2-5; D may be TRBD2 (6 bases). The sequence came from a person between 18 and 60 years old who received the Ad26.COV2.S COVID-19 vaccine or a placebo. The input for sequencing was peripheral blood, taken in a trial of Ad26.COV2.S vaccine versus placebo. The CDR3 DNA reads TGTGCCAGCAGTGAAGCTCGGGGAGGAGTCGCGGAGACCCAGTACTTC. Translated: CASSEARGGVAETQYF.